This entry concerns a single TCR beta chain. The entry originates in a study of OX40 agonist ivuxolimab in advanced cancers. This CDR3 spans 14 amino acids. CDR1 and CDR2 from the germline V gene are SGHAT and FQNNGV. Between the trimmed V and J ends, which lost 4 bases and 6 bases, there was a span of 14 bases. On cycle 4 day 1 and cycle 7 day 1, as well as at baseline, blood was sampled. Only in-frame clones appear in the TCRdb table, and some are missing; sequencing was by immunoSEQ multiplex PCR. This sample has approximately 58,000 clones, with about 83% found just once. The chain has TRBV11-2 and TRBJ2-3; D may match TRBD1 or TRBD2 (5 bases each). This TCR was sampled from an adult with an advanced solid tumor such as melanoma, head and neck, liver or kidney cancer. Sequencing used CD4+ or CD8+ T cells sorted from blood, obtained in a trial of the OX40 agonist ivuxolimab. The CDR3 DNA sequence: TGTGCCAGCAGCTCGCCCCCCGGGGCGGATACGCAGTATTTT. Amino acid sequence: CASSSPPGADTQYF.